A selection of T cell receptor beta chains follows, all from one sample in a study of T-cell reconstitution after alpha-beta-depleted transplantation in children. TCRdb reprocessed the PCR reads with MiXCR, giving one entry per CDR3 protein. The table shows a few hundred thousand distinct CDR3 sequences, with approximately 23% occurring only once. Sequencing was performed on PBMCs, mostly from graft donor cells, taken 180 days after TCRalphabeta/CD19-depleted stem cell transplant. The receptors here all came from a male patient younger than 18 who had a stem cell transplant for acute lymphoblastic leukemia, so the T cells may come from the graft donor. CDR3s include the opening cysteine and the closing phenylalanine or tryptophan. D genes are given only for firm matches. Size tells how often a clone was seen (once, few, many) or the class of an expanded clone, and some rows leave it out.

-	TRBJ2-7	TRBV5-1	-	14	TGCGCCAGCAGCCTACGGGACGGCGCAAACGAGCAGTACTTC	CASSLRDGANEQYF
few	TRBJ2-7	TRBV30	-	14	TGTGCCTGGACCACCTCGGGGCTATCCTACGAGCAGTACTTC	CAWTTSGLSYEQYF
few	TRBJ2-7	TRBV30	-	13	TGTGCCTGGAGACAGGAGGGGATCTACGAGCAGTACTTC	CAWRQEGIYEQYF
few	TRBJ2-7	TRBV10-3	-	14	TGTGCCATCACCCGGACAGCCTCGAGGTACGAGCAGTACTTC	CAITRTASRYEQYF
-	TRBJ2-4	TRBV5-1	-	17	TGCGCCAGCAGCAAGTCTAGCGCAGGGGTGAAGGAAAACATTCAGTACTTC	CASSKSSAGVKENIQYF
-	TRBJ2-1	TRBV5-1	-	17	TGCGCCAGCAGCTTTGAGGCGGCCACTCCCTCCTACAATGAGCAGTTCTTC	CASSFEAATPSYNEQFF
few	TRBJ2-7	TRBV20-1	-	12	TGCAAAAAGGGACTTCTCCCCTACGAGCAGTACTTC	CKKGLLPYEQYF
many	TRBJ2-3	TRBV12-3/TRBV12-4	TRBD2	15	TGTGCCAGCAGTTTTTGGACTAGCGGGAAAGATACGCAGTATTTT	CASSFWTSGKDTQYF
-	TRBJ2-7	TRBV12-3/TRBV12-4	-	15	TGTGCCAGCAGCTTCGGACATGTCGGAACCTACGAGCAGTACTTC	CASSFGHVGTYEQYF
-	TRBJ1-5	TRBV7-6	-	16	TGTGCCAGCAGCTTAGATGGCAGGAATAACAATCAGCCCCAGCATTTT	CASSLDGRNNNQPQHF
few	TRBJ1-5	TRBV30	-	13	TGTGCCTGGACAGGGTCGTTCAATCAGCCCCAGCATTTT	CAWTGSFNQPQHF
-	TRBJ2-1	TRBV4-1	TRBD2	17	TGCGCCAGCAGCCAAACCCTAGCGGGAGTCTCCTACAATGAGCAGTTCTTC	CASSQTLAGVSYNEQFF
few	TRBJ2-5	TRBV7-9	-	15	TGTGCCAGCAGCGGATCAGGGAGGTACCAAGAGACCCAGTACTTC	CASSGSGRYQETQYF
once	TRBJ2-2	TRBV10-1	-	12	TGCGCCAGCAGTGAGACTGGTGTGGAGCTGTTTTTT	CASSETGVELFF
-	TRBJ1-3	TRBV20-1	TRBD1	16	TGCAGTGCTAGTGGAGGGGGCCCCAGCTCTGGAAACACCATATATTTT	CSASGGGPSSGNTIYF
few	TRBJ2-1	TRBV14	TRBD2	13	TGTGCCAGCAGTTATAGCGGGAGGGTTGAGCAGTTCTTC	CASSYSGRVEQFF
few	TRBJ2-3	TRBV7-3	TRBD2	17	TGTGCCAGCAGCTTAACACTAGCGGGCCTGAGCACAGATACGCAGTATTTT	CASSLTLAGLSTDTQYF
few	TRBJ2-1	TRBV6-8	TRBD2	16	TGTGCCAGCAGTTCGTCTCTAGCGGGACAAGACAATGAGCAGTTCTTC	CASSSSLAGQDNEQFF
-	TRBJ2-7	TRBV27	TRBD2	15	TGTGCCAGCAGTTTCCTTCCACTAGCGACCTACGAGCAGTACTTC	CASSFLPLATYEQYF
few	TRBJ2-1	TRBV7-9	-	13	TGTGCCAGCAGCTTATACAGGAACAATGAGCAGTTCTTC	CASSLYRNNEQFF
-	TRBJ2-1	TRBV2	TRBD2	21	TGTGCCAGCAGTGATTTCGGGGCGCGGACTAGCGGGAGGCCCCCTCGCAATGAGCAGTTCTTC	CASSDFGARTSGRPPRNEQFF
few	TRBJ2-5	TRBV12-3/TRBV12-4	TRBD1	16	TGTGCCAGCAGTTCCGGGGACAGGGCGTACCAAGAGACCCAGTACTTC	CASSSGDRAYQETQYF
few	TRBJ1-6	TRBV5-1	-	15	TGCGCCAGCAGCTTGGTAGGCTCCTATAATTCACCCCTCCACTTT	CASSLVGSYNSPLHF
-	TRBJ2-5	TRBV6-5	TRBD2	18	TGTGCCAGCAGTTACCCGATAGCGGGAGGGCCCCCGGGAGAGACCCAGTACTTC	CASSYPIAGGPPGETQYF
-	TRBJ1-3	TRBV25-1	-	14	TGTGCCAGCAGTGAATATCTCTCTGGAAACACCATATATTTT	CASSEYLSGNTIYF
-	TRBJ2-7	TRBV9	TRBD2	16	TGTGCCAGCAGCGTTGGACTAGCGGATAGCTCCTACGAGCAGTACTTC	CASSVGLADSSYEQYF
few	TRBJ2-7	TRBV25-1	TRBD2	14	TGTGCCAGCAGTGCGGGACTAGCTGATTACGAGCAGTACTTC	CASSAGLADYEQYF
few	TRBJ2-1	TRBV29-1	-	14	TGCAGCGTGGGGCCGGTCTTGACCTACAATGAGCAGTTCTTC	CSVGPVLTYNEQFF
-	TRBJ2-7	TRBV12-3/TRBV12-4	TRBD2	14	TGTGCCAGCAGTTGGACTAGCGGGAGGGGCGAGCAGTACTTC	CASSWTSGRGEQYF
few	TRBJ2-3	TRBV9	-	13	TGTGCCAGCAGCGTAGTAGTTTCGGATACGCAGTATTTT	CASSVVVSDTQYF
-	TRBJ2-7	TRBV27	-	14	TGTGCCAGCAGCTCCCTGGGACTCTCCGGCGAGCAGTACTTC	CASSSLGLSGEQYF
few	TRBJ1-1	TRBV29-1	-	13	TGCAGCGTTGAAGAGCGCAAGAACACTGAAGCTTTCTTT	CSVEERKNTEAFF
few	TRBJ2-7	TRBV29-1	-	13	TGCAGCGTTGGCTTCGGAGACGACTACGAGCAGTACTTC	CSVGFGDDYEQYF
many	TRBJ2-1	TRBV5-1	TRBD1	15	TGCGCCAGCAGTTCGACAGGGGGTGTCTACAATGAGCAGTTCTTC	CASSSTGGVYNEQFF
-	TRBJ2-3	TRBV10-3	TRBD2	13	TGTGCCATCTGTAGCGGGCCTACAGATACGCAGTATTTT	CAICSGPTDTQYF
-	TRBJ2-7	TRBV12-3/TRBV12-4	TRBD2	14	TGTGCCAGCCTCAGGACTAGCGGGAAATACGAGCAGTACTTC	CASLRTSGKYEQYF
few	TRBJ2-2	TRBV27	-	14	TGTGCCAGCAGTTTACGGCAGAACACCGGGGAGCTGTTTTTT	CASSLRQNTGELFF
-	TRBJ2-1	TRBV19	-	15	TGTGCCAGTAGTATAGGAGGAAGGTGGTACAATGAGCAGTTCTTC	CASSIGGRWYNEQFF
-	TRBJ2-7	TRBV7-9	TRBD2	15	TGTGCCAGCAGCTTAGTGACTAGCGGGAAACACGAGCAGTACTTC	CASSLVTSGKHEQYF
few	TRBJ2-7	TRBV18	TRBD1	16	TGTGCCAGCTCACCACTGGAAGACAGGGCCGGCTACGAGCAGTACTTC	CASSPLEDRAGYEQYF
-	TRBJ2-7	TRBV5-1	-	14	TGCGCCAGCAGCTTGGGCGAGGGGGTCTACGAGCAGTACTTC	CASSLGEGVYEQYF
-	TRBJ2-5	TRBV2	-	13	TGTGCCAGCAGTAGGGGACCCCAAGAGACCCAGTACTTC	CASSRGPQETQYF
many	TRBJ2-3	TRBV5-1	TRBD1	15	TGCGCCAGCAGGCTGGGACAGGGGGCGAGAGATACGCAGTATTTT	CASRLGQGARDTQYF
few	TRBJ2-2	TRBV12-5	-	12	TGTGCTAGTGGCTCACTGGGCGGGGAGCTGTTTTTT	CASGSLGGELFF
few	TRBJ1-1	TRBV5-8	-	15	TGTGCCAGCAGCTTGGGATGGCCGATGAACACTGAAGCTTTCTTT	CASSLGWPMNTEAFF